This is a list of T cell receptor beta chains from one sample in a study of technical replicates of blood from several donors. Clones were read by immunoSEQ multiplex PCR, and TCRdb kept only the in-frame ones, dropping some. The sample holds around 65,000 clones; approximately 83% are singletons and the top ten take roughly 5%. The sample was PBMCs. The origin of the receptors is a human donor in good health. Some clones in this sample may be carry-over from other donors' samples. CDR3s include the opening cysteine and the closing phenylalanine or tryptophan. A D gene is named only where the DNA matches it firmly.

d_call	v_call	cdr3_aa
TRBD1	TRBV7-2	CASSLGTGLIATNEKLFF
-	TRBV28	CASSLGHYGYTF
-	TRBV11-2	CASSLGGSGRGEQYF
TRBD1	TRBV5-1	CASSPGTGSYEQFF
TRBD1	TRBV29-1	CSARQGIMNTEAFF
-	TRBV12-5	CASGWATSTDTQYF
-	TRBV15	CATSRVWDTKRQGYTF
TRBD2	TRBV4-3	CASSQEGGDTQYF
TRBD1	TRBV11-1	CASSPGQGAIYGYTF
-	TRBV2	CASSGDIGYGYTF
-	TRBV11-2	CASSLDLGRAEAFF
TRBD1	TRBV7-9	CASSLARQGLGEKLFF
TRBD1	TRBV6-6	CASSQDRVNEQFF
TRBD1	TRBV4-3	CASSQGHRGYEQYF
-	TRBV11-2	CASSFLEGADTQYF
-	TRBV18	CASSPSTQGSYGYTF
-	TRBV30	CAWSVSHAGNEKLFF
TRBD2	TRBV2	CASSYDRVAGASSYEQYF
TRBD2	TRBV7-2	CASSLLGLANTGELFF
TRBD2	TRBV7-2	CASSLAGTTTYEQYF
TRBD1	TRBV7-6	CASSPMTGMNTEAFF
TRBD2	TRBV2	CAISGGWGETQYF
TRBD1	TRBV6-5	CASSYSRQGNYGYTF
-	TRBV6-1	CASSEAPPQGGNSPLHF
TRBD1	TRBV7-9	CASSLGRGTGGEKLFF
-	TRBV11-2	CASSLGQGSANTEAFF
TRBD1	TRBV10-1	CASSECGTGYHEQYF
TRBD2	TRBV5-1	CASSSGLAGTDTQYF
-	TRBV15	CATSRDPMNTEAFF